The 30 T cell receptor beta chains below come from one sample, sequenced in a study of T cell responses to AZD1222 COVID-19 vaccine. The repertoire was sequenced with immunoSEQ multiplex PCR; TCRdb's copy has only in-frame clones and lacks some. Of some 130,000 clones listed, about 89% are singletons. The sequencing used peripheral blood, collected on day 0 of AZD1222 vaccination. Every receptor here comes from an adult in good health.

This chain uses TRBV30 with TRBJ2-2; D is unresolved. Germline CDR1 is GTSNPN and CDR2 is SVGIG (reference sequence). Trimming pared 1 base from V and 6 bases from J, leaving 6 bases between. The CDR3 length is 12 residues. The CDR3 is CAWSGAPGELFF. CDR3 nucleotides: TGTGCCTGGAGTGGGGCACCCGGGGAGCTGTTTTTT.

The chain couples TRBV27 to TRBJ1-3; D call uncertain. V was pared by 5 bases and J by 0 bases, with 14 bases between. Germline-derived CDR1 and CDR2 are MNHEY and SMNVEV (reference sequence). The CDR3 totals 16 residues. The CDR3 loop is CASSRYYQDSGNTIYF. The CDR3 DNA sequence: TGTGCCAGCAGTAGGTACTACCAAGACTCTGGAAACACCATATATTTT.

CDR3 amino acids: CASTPRYGNSPLHF. Written as DNA, the CDR3 is TGTGCCAGTACCCCTCGGTACGGGAATTCACCCCTCCACTTT. This chain links TRBV19 with TRBJ1-6; D remains ambiguous. V gave up 7 bases and J gave up 7 bases, with 14 bases separating them. The germline gives CDR1 LNHDA, CDR2 SQIVND (reference sequence). The CDR3 runs 14 residues.

The V call is TRBV9, the J call TRBJ1-2; 7 bases are a match to TRBD1. The junction had 3 bases not matched to a gene; V was cut back by 4 bases and J by 0 bases. Germline V CDR1 and CDR2: SGDLS, YYNGEE. This CDR3 has 14 residues. The CDR3 region has the DNA TGTGCCAGCAGCAGGGGGACAGCTAACTATGGCTACACCTTC. Its translation: CASSRGTANYGYTF.

This clone was observed a single time. The sample contains more than one DNA sequence encoding this CDR3. The chain recombines TRBV30 with TRBJ1-5; D is uncertain. The germline V and J ends were trimmed by 1 base and 1 base, with 5 bases remaining between them. Germline V CDR1 and CDR2: GTSNPN, SVGIG (reference sequence). The CDR3 has 13 amino acids. The CDR3 DNA is TGTGCCTGGAGTGGAGACAGCAATCAGCCCCAGCATTTT. Its translation: CAWSGDSNQPQHF.

The gene calls are TRBV6-2 or TRBV6-3 and TRBJ2-1, with 7 bases matching TRBD1. The V gene's germline CDR1 is MNHEY and CDR2 SVGEGT. CDR3 size: 17 residues. The V segment lost 5 bases and the J segment 2 bases; nucleotides outside the gene matches: 12. The CDR3 region is CASSRKIPGGPYNEQFF. CDR3 nucleotides: TGTGCCAGCAGTCGGAAAATTCCAGGGGGACCCTACAATGAGCAGTTCTTC.

The chain has TRBV29-1 and TRBJ1-1, with D possibly TRBD1 on 6 matching bases. Germline V gene data show CDR1 as SQVTM and CDR2 as ANQGSEA. The CDR3 covers 13 residues. The CDR3: CSASEGTNTEAFF. DNA for the CDR3: TGCAGTGCTTCTGAGGGGACAAACACTGAAGCTTTCTTT.

This chain joins TRBV5-1 and TRBJ2-4, with D possibly being TRBD1 (5 bases). The CDR3 spans 16 residues. Trimming shortened V by 3 bases and J by 2 bases, and 15 bases separated the two germline ends. In germline, CDR1 is SGHRS, CDR2 YFSETQ. CDR3 residues: CASSWGPLQTKNIQYF. The CDR3 DNA reads TGCGCCAGCAGCTGGGGCCCATTACAAACCAAAAACATTCAGTACTTC.

A note on this clone: Other DNA sequences from this sample encode an identical CDR3 as well. The chain couples TRBV7-9 to TRBJ2-2; no firm D call. This CDR3 has 13 amino acids. Germline CDR1 is SEHNR and CDR2 is FQNEAQ (reference sequence). V was pared by 3 bases and J by 4 bases, with 6 bases between. CDR3 amino acids: CASSFTSTGELFF. CDR3 DNA sequence: TGTGCCAGCAGCTTCACGAGCACCGGGGAGCTGTTTTTT.

The rearrangement joins TRBV10-3 to TRBJ2-3; 9 positions match TRBD1. In germline, CDR1 is ENHRY, CDR2 SYGVKD. The V segment lost 9 bases and the J segment 1 base; nucleotides outside the gene matches: 8. The CDR3 runs to 15 residues. This CDR3 reads CAISTGGGGTDTQYF. CDR3 in DNA: TGTGCCATTTCGACAGGGGGTGGGGGCACAGATACGCAGTATTTT.

This chain links TRBV18 with TRBJ1-1; TRBD1 agrees at 8 bases. The CDR3 has 15 amino acids. Germline V gene lookup returns CDR1 KGHSH and CDR2 LQKENI. J lost 2 bases, V lost 3 bases, and 5 bases had no gene match. CDR3 coding DNA: TGTGCCAGCTCACCGGCAGGGGGCCTTAACACTGAAGCTTTCTTT. The encoded protein is CASSPAGGLNTEAFF.

This chain joins TRBV5-1 and TRBJ2-5, with D possibly TRBD1 on 6 matching bases. CDR1 SGHRS and CDR2 YFSETQ come from the germline V gene. V lost 4 bases, J lost 3 bases, and 13 bases lay in between. This CDR3 contains 14 residues. The CDR3: CASSGTGSKETQYF. Here the CDR3 DNA reads TGCGCCAGCAGCGGCACAGGGTCTAAAGAGACCCAGTACTTC. The variable domain in full, with the rest retrieved from reference TRBV5-1 and TRBJ2-5, is KAGVTQTPRYLIKTRGQQVTLSCSPISGHRSVSWYQQTPGQGLQFLFEYFSETQRNKGNFPGRFSGRQFSNSRSEMNVSTLELGDSALYLCASSGTGSKETQYFGPGTRLLVL.

CDR3 in amino acids: CASTPGTGNYGYTF. CDR3 nucleotides: TGTGCCAGCACCCCCGGGACAGGGAACTATGGCTACACCTTC. The V gene is TRBV6-5, the J gene TRBJ1-2, with 9 bases matching TRBD1. The CDR3 consists of 14 residues. The germline gives CDR1 MNHEY, CDR2 SVGAGI. Trimming removed 7 bases from V and 2 bases from J; junction bases left unmatched: 5.

This clone was observed once. This chain uses TRBV7-6 with TRBJ2-2; the match to TRBD2 covers 8 bases. CDR1 is SGHVS, CDR2 FNYEAQ, per germline. J gave up 1 base and V 0 bases, and 7 bases lay outside the gene matches. This CDR3 has 18 residues. This CDR3 is CASSLAGGGLGNTGELFF. DNA of the CDR3: TGTGCCAGCAGCTTAGCTGGAGGGGGACTAGGGAACACCGGGGAGCTGTTTTTT.

This chain connects TRBV5-1 to TRBJ1-6, with D possibly TRBD1 on 5 matching bases. The CDR3 sequence is 17 residues long. The germline CDR1 and CDR2 sequences are SGHRS and YFSETQ. The ends were cut back, 1 base at V and 6 bases at J, with 17 bases in the middle. This CDR3 is CASSLRPGPGRNSPLHF. In nucleotides, the CDR3 is TGCGCCAGCAGCTTGCGCCCGGGACCCGGGCGTAATTCACCCCTCCACTTT.

This clone was picked up one time. The chain joins TRBV29-1 to TRBJ2-3, with TRBD2 identical over 7 bases. CDR3 length: 13 residues. Per germline, CDR1 SQVTM and CDR2 ANQGSEA. V shed 2 bases, J shed 6 bases, and the junction held 5 bases outside the gene matches. The CDR3 DNA is TGCAGCGTTGAACGAGGAGCGGGGGATACGCAGTATTTT. Translated: CSVERGAGDTQYF.

V usage is TRBV5-1 and J usage is TRBJ2-7; D unresolved. Trimming stripped 1 base from V and 0 bases from J, with 14 bases between. The germline gives CDR1 SGHRS, CDR2 YFSETQ. This CDR3 spans 16 amino acids. Here the CDR3 DNA reads TGCGCCAGCAGCTTGTATGCCCAGGAATACTCCTACGAGCAGTACTTC. It translates to CASSLYAQEYSYEQYF.

CDR3 amino acids: CASSEFRSGNTIYF. The CDR3 DNA reads as TGTGCCAGCAGTGAATTCCGCTCTGGAAACACCATATATTTT. The V gene is TRBV6-1, the J gene TRBJ1-3; D unclear. Trimming left V 2 bases short and J 0 bases short, with 5 bases between. The CDR3 loop spans 14 amino acids. Germline V gene data show CDR1 as MNHNS and CDR2 as SASEGT.

The CDR3 DNA is TGTGCCAGCAGGTTTGGGGCGGATACGCAGTATTTT. It yields the protein CASRFGADTQYF. The V and J genes are TRBV2 and TRBJ2-3; D might be TRBD1 (5 bases). The CDR3 sequence is 12 residues long. V lost 6 bases and J 6 bases, leaving 10 bases between the germline ends. Germline V gene data show CDR1 as SNHLY and CDR2 as FYNNEI.

This sequence joins TRBV6-1 and TRBJ1-1; D is ambiguous. The germline gives CDR1 MNHNS, CDR2 SASEGT. The CDR3 has 12 amino acids. With 8 bases removed from V and 2 bases from J, the gap between germline ends came to 9 bases. CDR3 nucleotides: TGTGCCAGCGGGTCTTTTAACACTGAAGCTTTCTTT. Residues: CASGSFNTEAFF.

About this clone: The sample has other DNA sequences that encode this CDR3 too. The chain is built from TRBV6-5 and TRBJ1-1; D not resolved. Trimming cost V 2 bases and J 1 base, with 5 bases left between them. The CDR3 extends over 13 amino acids. CDR1 and CDR2 (germline): MNHEY, SVGAGI. Written as DNA, the CDR3 is TGTGCCAGCAGTTACGGGCAGAACACTGAAGCTTTCTTT. This translates into CASSYGQNTEAFF.

The chain has TRBV3-1 (or the pseudogene TRBV3-2) and TRBJ2-7; 9 bases agree with TRBD2. The J segment lost 7 bases and the V segment lost 6 bases, leaving 7 bases of the junction unmatched. CDR1 and CDR2 (germline): LGHDT, YNNKEL (reference sequence). The CDR3 runs to 13 residues. CDR3 bases: TGTGCCAGCAGGCGCGGGGGGGCAGGTGAGCAGTACTTC. This sequence encodes CASRRGGAGEQYF.

The V call is TRBV19, the J call TRBJ2-1, with 9 bases fitting TRBD1. V shed 5 bases and J 4 bases; nucleotides not matched to a gene: 9. CDR1 LNHDA and CDR2 SQIVND come from the germline V gene (reference sequence). The CDR3 has 16 amino acids. CDR3 sequence: CASSVTGTGKYNEQFF. Written as DNA, the CDR3 is TGTGCCAGTAGTGTCACCGGGACAGGGAAGTACAATGAGCAGTTCTTC.

The rearrangement links TRBV15 to TRBJ2-2, with D tentatively TRBD1 or TRBD2 (5 bases each). Germline CDR1 and CDR2: LNHNV and YYDKDF (reference sequence). The CDR3 contains 14 residues. The V and J ends lost 1 base and 3 bases respectively, with 6 bases between them. This chain's CDR3 is CATSRGGDTGELFF. CDR3 DNA sequence: TGTGCCACCAGCAGAGGAGGGGACACCGGGGAGCTGTTTTTT.

The chain employs TRBV24-1 and TRBJ1-5, with TRBD1 as a possible D gene (5 bases). CDR1 is KGHDR, CDR2 SFDVKD, per germline. The V end lost 5 bases, the J end lost 3 bases, and 10 bases lay between the germline ends. The CDR3 consists of 14 residues. CDR3 loop: CATSARGPNQPQHF. CDR3 sequence (DNA): TGTGCCACCAGTGCCCGGGGACCCAATCAGCCCCAGCATTTT.

CDR3: CASSSGVWGQPQHF. DNA of the CDR3: TGTGCCAGCAGTTCGGGGGTGTGGGGTCAGCCCCAGCATTTT. V is TRBV6-6 and J is TRBJ1-5; D might be TRBD1 (5 bases). The germline CDR1 and CDR2 sequences are MNHNY and SVGAGI (reference sequence). CDR3 length: 14 residues. The V and J ends lost 4 bases and 6 bases respectively, with 13 bases between them.

The J gene is TRBJ1-4, the V gene TRBV6-1, with 8 nucleotides matching TRBD1. Germline lookup yields CDR1 MNHNS and CDR2 SASEGT. V was pared by 2 bases and J by 7 bases, with 3 bases of the junction left unmatched. The CDR3 totals 14 residues. The CDR3 DNA follows: TGTGCCAGCAGTGAACCTGGGACAGGTGAAAAACTGTTTTTT. Its translation: CASSEPGTGEKLFF.

The rearrangement links TRBV29-1 to TRBJ1-2; 9 bases match TRBD1. The germline gives CDR1 SQVTM, CDR2 ANQGSEA. CDR3 length: 13 residues. The V and J ends lost 5 bases and 7 bases, in that order; junction bases with no gene match: 8. CDR3 sequence: CSVKTGGLSGYTF. The CDR3 DNA follows: TGCAGCGTTAAGACAGGGGGTCTCTCTGGCTACACCTTC.

In nucleotides, the CDR3 is TGCGCCAGCAGCCAATCCTTGGACCTGAACACTGAAGCTTTCTTT. This codes for CASSQSLDLNTEAFF. This chain links TRBV4-1 with TRBJ1-1; no clear D. V lost 2 bases to trimming and J lost 0 bases, with 10 bases between them. Germline CDR1 and CDR2: MGHRA and YSYEKL. The CDR3 consists of 15 residues.

The rearrangement uses TRBV5-1 and TRBJ1-2; TRBD1 is a possible D gene (6 bases). The CDR3 sequence is 14 residues long. The germline CDR1 and CDR2 sequences are SGHRS and YFSETQ. V lost 4 bases, J lost 6 bases, and 16 bases lay in between. The CDR3 DNA follows: TGCGCCAGCAGCCGAGAGCAGGGGATTGATGGCTACACCTTC. Its translation is CASSREQGIDGYTF.